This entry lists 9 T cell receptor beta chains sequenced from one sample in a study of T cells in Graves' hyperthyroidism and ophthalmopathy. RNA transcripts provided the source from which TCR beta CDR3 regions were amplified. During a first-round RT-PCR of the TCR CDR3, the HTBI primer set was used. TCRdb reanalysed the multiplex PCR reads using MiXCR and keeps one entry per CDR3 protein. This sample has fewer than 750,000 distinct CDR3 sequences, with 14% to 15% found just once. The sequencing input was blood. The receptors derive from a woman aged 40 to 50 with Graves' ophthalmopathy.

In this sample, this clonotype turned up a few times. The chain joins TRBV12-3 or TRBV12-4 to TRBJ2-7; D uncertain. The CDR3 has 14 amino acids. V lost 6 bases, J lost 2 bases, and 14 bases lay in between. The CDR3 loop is CASSRQGQAYEQYF. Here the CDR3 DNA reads TGTGCCAGCAGCCGCCAAGGGCAGGCCTACGAGCAGTACTTC.

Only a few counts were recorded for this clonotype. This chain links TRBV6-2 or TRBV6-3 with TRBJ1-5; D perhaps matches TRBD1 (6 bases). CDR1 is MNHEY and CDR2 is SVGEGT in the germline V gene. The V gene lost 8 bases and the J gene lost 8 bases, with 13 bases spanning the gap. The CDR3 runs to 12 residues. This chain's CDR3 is CASGGRAEPQHF. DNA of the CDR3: TGTGCCAGCGGGGGGCGGGCTGAGCCCCAGCATTTT.

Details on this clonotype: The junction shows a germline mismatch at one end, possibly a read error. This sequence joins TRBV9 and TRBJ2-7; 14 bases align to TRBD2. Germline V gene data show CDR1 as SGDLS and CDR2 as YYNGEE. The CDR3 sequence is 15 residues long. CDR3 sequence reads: CASSVGTSGRGGLLF. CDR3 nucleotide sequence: TGTGCCAGCAGCGTGGGGACTAGCGGGAGAGGGGGCCTCCTCTTC.

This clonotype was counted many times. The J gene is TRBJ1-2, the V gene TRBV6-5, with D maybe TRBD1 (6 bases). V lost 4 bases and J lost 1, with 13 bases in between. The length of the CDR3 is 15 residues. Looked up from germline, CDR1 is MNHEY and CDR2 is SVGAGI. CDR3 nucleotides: TGTGCCAGCAGTTCTCGTGAGGACAGTAACTATGGCTACACCTTC. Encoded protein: CASSSREDSNYGYTF.

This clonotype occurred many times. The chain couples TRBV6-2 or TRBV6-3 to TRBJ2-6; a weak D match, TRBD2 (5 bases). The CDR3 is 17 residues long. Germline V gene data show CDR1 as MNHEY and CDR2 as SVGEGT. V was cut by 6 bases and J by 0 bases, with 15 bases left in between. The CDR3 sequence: CASSSPGRDSGANVLTF. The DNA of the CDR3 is TGTGCCAGCAGCTCCCCCGGACGGGACTCTGGGGCCAACGTCCTGACTTTC.

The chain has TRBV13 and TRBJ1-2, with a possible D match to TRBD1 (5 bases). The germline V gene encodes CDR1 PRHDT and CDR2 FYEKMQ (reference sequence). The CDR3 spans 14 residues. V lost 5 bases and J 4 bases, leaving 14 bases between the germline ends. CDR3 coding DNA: TGTGCCAGCAGCCGCGGGGGGGGACTCTATGGCTACACCTTC. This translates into CASSRGGGLYGYTF. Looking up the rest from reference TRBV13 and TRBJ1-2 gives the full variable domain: AAGVIQSPRHLIKEKRETATLKCYPIPRHDTVYWYQQGPGQDPQFLISFYEKMQSDKGSIPDRFSAQQFSDYHSELNMSSLELGDSALYFCASSRGGGLYGYTFGSGTRLTVV.

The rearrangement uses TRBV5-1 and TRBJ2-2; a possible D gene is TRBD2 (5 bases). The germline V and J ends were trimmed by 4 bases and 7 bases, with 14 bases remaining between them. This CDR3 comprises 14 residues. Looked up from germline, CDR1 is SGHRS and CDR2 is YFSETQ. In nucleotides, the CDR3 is TGCGCCAGCAGCCCCGACACTAGGGTCGGGGAGCTGTTTTTT. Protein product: CASSPDTRVGELFF.

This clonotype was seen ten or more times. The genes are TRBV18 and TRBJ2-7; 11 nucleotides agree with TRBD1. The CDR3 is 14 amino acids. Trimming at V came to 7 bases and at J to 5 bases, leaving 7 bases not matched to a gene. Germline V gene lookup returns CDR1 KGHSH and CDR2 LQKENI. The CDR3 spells CASLDRGLDDEQYF. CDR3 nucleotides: TGTGCCAGCTTGGACAGGGGGCTAGATGACGAGCAGTACTTC.

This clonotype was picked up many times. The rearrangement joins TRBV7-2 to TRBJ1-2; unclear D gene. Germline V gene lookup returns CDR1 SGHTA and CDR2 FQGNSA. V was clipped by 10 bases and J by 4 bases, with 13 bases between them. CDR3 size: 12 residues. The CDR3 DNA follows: TGTGCCACCTCTTGGATCCTCTATGGCTACACCTTC. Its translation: CATSWILYGYTF.